This record looks at one TCR beta chain sequence and its context. What it recognizes is unknown. Incorporated into the TCR beta cDNA libraries were unique molecular identifiers, which served to reduce PCR and sequencing biases. MiXCR, run by TCRdb on the PCR reads, gives a single entry per CDR3 protein. The sample holds hundreds of thousands of distinct CDR3 sequences, approximately 50% seen once. This CDR3 region has 18 residues. Trimming left V 2 bases short and J 0 bases short, with 14 bases between. The germline gives CDR1 SGHTA, CDR2 FQGNSA. These data originate in a study of post-analysis software for immune sequencing data. Study findings and constraints: In multiple sclerosis, normalized Chao1 diversity was significantly below that of controls. Higher frequency in patients than in controls was seen for roughly five TRBV segments, with TRBV5-6, TRBV5-1 and TRBV20-1 among them.

Input material: blood. This TCR was recovered from a girl between 10 and 17 years old with multiple sclerosis. The rearrangement joins TRBV7-2 to TRBJ2-6, with D maybe TRBD2 (5 bases). CDR3 in amino acids: CASSLQMGRGSGANVLTF. The CDR3, as DNA: TGTGCCAGCAGCTTACAAATGGGTCGGGGCTCTGGGGCCAACGTCCTGACTTTC.